This T cell receptor (beta chain) was retrieved from a study of CD8+ T cells in alopecia areata (dated by TCRdb to the late 2010s). Broadly, across the study: Treated patients were enrolled in an open-label pilot trial of oral tofacitinib, 5 to 10 mg twice daily, for moderate-to-severe alopecia areata. Tofacitinib was given for 6 to 18 months, followed by 6 months of follow-up off drug to assess delayed response and recurrence. Disease severity in treated patients was measured with the SALT score, which quantifies the percentage of affected scalp surface area. Human TCRbeta sequencing covered scalp tissue and sorted CD4+ and CD8+ peripheral blood T cells from patchy and totalis/universalis alopecia areata patients and healthy controls. TCRbeta CDR3 regions were amplified by immunoSEQ multiplex PCR using 35 Vbeta forward and 13 Jbeta reverse primers. Biopsies were taken from tofacitinib-treated patients at baseline and at 4 and 24 weeks of treatment, and a later scalp biopsy was taken in several of the tofacitinib-treated patients. To study T cell clonal expansion in alopecia areata, the researchers applied high-throughput TCRbeta sequencing to both the C3H/HeJ mouse model and human patients. Scalp clonality was compared across normal scalp (n=4), patchy alopecia areata scalp (n=8), and alopecia totalis/universalis scalp (n=8). RNA was extracted with the PAXgene miRNA kit for fixed scalp, the miRNeasy kit for PBMCs, and the RNeasy kit for mouse skin. The paper as a whole reports these results and caveats: Many expanded lesional clones persisted in scalp and blood during tofacitinib treatment, which may partly explain relapse after stopping treatment. Compared with normal scalp, lesional scalp had higher clonality and more expanded CD8+ clones, particularly in alopecia totalis/universalis, a pattern that suggests antigenic drive. Because the treated cohort was small and included a single nonresponder, larger studies are needed to assess links between baseline CD8+ expansion and response. Shared TCR sequences between patients were less evident than in mice, which may be partly attributable to HLA diversity in the patient population. With tofacitinib, both scalp clonality and the number of expanded CD8+ clones among the top 100 scalp clones went down significantly. Unlike mouse skin, where gammadelta T cells dominate, normal human skin contains resident alphabeta T cells that get sequenced too, which complicates analysis of the scalp TCR repertoire.

Per the publication, the treatment or condition label means: oral pan-JAK inhibitor, 5-10 mg twice daily. Lesional scalp punch biopsies and peripheral blood were collected from alopecia areata patients. PBMCs were isolated by density centrifugation and stained for CD3, CD4 and CD8, after which CD4+ and CD8+ T cells were sorted on a FACSAria. In this sample, this clone turned up a few times. What this receptor recognizes is not known. Base qualities are not recorded, but no much larger clone differs from it by a single base. The library was produced with the immunoSEQ multiplex PCR assay. RNA was extracted from all samples and reverse transcribed into cDNA, which served as template for TCR sequencing. First-strand cDNA was synthesized with SuperScript III using a 2:1 mix of oligo-dT and random hexamers. A synthetic immune receptor repertoire was used to assess amplification bias, and residual bias was removed computationally. Per the authors' processing: After raw reads were preprocessed to remove errors, the CDR3 was defined following IMGT conventions as running from the conserved cysteine to phenylalanine. Clonality was computed by normalizing Shannon entropy by log2 of the number of productive unique TCRs and subtracting the result from 1. Whether each scalp clone was CD4 or CD8 was inferred by checking scalp TCRbeta sequences against the CD4 and CD8 repertoires from sorted blood. TCRdb holds this immuneACCESS table with in-frame rearrangements only. Some clones are missing; in checked studies, unresolved V genes explain under half, and the rest has no known cause. V, J and clone size derive from that table, while D and trimming were established from the DNA sequence. The table for this sample lists about 180,000 clones; about 51% of them were counted only once. The ten largest clonotypes hold about 9.5% of the sample.

The receptor comes from a human donor with alopecia areata. The sequenced sample was CD8+ T cells sorted from blood, obtained around week 54, from a patient treated with tofacitinib.

The CDR3 region has the sequence CASSLVPGRTNTGELFF. Here is the DNA: TGTGCCAGCAGCCTAGTCCCGGGACGGACAAACACCGGGGAGCTGTTTTTT. Recombination connected TRBV7-2 to TRBJ2-2; the D call is tentative, TRBD1 or TRBD2, as each matches 5 bases. Looking up the germline V gene yields CDR1 SGHTA and CDR2 FQGNSA. V was cut back by 5 bases and J by 2 bases, leaving a gap of 18 bases between them. The CDR3 measures 17 amino acids from cysteine to phenylalanine. Of all the DNA, just the CDR3 is kept, 51 bases in frame from base 1.